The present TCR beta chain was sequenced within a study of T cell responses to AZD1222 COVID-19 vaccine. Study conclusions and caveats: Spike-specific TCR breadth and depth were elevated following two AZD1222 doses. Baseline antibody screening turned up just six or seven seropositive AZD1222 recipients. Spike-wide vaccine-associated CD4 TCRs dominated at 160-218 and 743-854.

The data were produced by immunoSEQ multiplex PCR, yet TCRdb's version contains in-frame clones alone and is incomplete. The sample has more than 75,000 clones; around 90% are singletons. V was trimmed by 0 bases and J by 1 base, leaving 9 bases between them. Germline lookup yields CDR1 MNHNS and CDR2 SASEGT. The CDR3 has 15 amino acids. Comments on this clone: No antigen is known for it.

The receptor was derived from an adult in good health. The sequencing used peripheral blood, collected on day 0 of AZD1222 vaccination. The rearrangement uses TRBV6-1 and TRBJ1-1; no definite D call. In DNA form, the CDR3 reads TGTGCCAGCAGTGAAGCGCGTCGGAAGAACACTGAAGCTTTCTTT. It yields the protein CASSEARRKNTEAFF.